These T cell receptor beta chains were read from a single sample in a study of identical twins. TCRdb fed the 5' RACE reads into MiXCR, producing one record per CDR3 protein. The data show over 500,000 distinct CDR3 sequences, less than 25% seen once. The data were also submitted as part of a second study, on T cells expressing NK-cell markers.

Sequencing was done on a sample of CD4+ T cells sorted from blood. Source of these receptors: a woman younger than 35 in good health. Each CDR3 is given with its conserved first and last residue. Each record gives: V gene, J gene, clone size, D gene, CDR3 DNA, CDR3 protein. A D gene is named only where the DNA matches it firmly. Expanded clones are given a class, and other clones once, few, many or no size at all.

TRBV6-2/TRBV6-3	TRBJ2-2	once	TRBD2	TGTGCCAGCAGCCCGCGTCGGTTTGCGGGAGGCCGGATTACCGGGGAGCTGTTTTTT	CASSPRRFAGGRITGELFF
TRBV12-3/TRBV12-4	TRBJ1-2	few	TRBD1	TGTGCCAGCAGAGGACAGGGTCGGGCGATCGGCTACACCTTC	CASRGQGRAIGYTF
TRBV7-9	TRBJ2-7	few	NA	TGTGCCAGCAGCGGATGGGACGGGAGCTCCTACGAGCAGTACTTC	CASSGWDGSSYEQYF
TRBV12-3/TRBV12-4	TRBJ2-1	many	NA	TGTGCCAGCAGTGGGGGCACTACCGCGCTAGTTTGGGGGACCTACAATGAGCAGTTCTTC	CASSGGTTALVWGTYNEQFF
TRBV12-3/TRBV12-4	TRBJ1-1	few	NA	TGTGCCAGCAGTCCCACGGACCGAGCGGCTTTCTTT	CASSPTDRAAFF
TRBV21-1	TRBJ2-1	NA	NA	TGTGCCAGCAGCAAAGGTCCAGCGGGAGACTACAATGAGCAGTTCTTC	CASSKGPAGDYNEQFF
TRBV6-1	TRBJ2-5	few	NA	TGTGCCAGCCGCTACGAAGAGACCCAGTACTTC	CASRYEETQYF
TRBV5-1	TRBJ2-5	NA	TRBD2	TGCGCCAGCAGCTTGGATAAGCGGGGGGGACAAGAGACCCAGTACTTC	CASSLDKRGGQETQYF
TRBV12-3/TRBV12-4	TRBJ1-6	many	NA	TGTGCCAGCACGGACAGCTATAATTCACCCCTCCACTTT	CASTDSYNSPLHF
TRBV10-3	TRBJ2-5	NA	NA	TGTGCCACTTTTTCCCCGGGGGGCCGGGAGACCCAGTACTTC	CATFSPGGRETQYF
TRBV20-1	TRBJ1-3	NA	NA	TGCAGTGCCGCCCCTGCCGGGACTGGAAACACCATATATTTT	CSAAPAGTGNTIYF
TRBV7-2	TRBJ2-1	few	TRBD2	TGTGCCAGCAGCGAAAGGACTAGCGGGATAGAACAGTTCTTC	CASSERTSGIEQFF
TRBV6-1	TRBJ1-2	NA	TRBD1	TGTGCCAGCAACCCACAGCCGGGACAGGGGGACTATGGCTACACCTTC	CASNPQPGQGDYGYTF
TRBV29-1	TRBJ2-7	many	NA	TGCAGCGTGGTCTCTCGGGCAAACTACGAGCAGTACTTC	CSVVSRANYEQYF
TRBV7-9	TRBJ2-7	NA	NA	TGTGCCAGCAGGATCCTGACGCCCTACGAGCAGTACTTC	CASRILTPYEQYF
TRBV5-1	TRBJ2-5	few	NA	TGCGCCAGCAAGAGCAGTTGGTACCAAGAGACCCAGTACTTC	CASKSSWYQETQYF
TRBV4-3	TRBJ2-1	NA	NA	TGCGCCAGCAGCCAAGGGGATACCCGGGGCAATGAGCAGTTCTTC	CASSQGDTRGNEQFF
TRBV12-3/TRBV12-4	TRBJ1-5	NA	TRBD1	TGTGCCAGCAGGAAGGGGGCGCTGGGCAATCAGCCCCAGCATTTT	CASRKGALGNQPQHF
TRBV20-1	TRBJ1-1	few	NA	TGCAGTGCTAGAGCTGGTCCCGGTGGTTCTGAAGCTTTCTTT	CSARAGPGGSEAFF
TRBV11-2	TRBJ2-1	few	NA	TGTGCCAGCAATCTGCGGAGGGCCCTGGGTAATGAGCAGTTCTTC	CASNLRRALGNEQFF
TRBV20-1	TRBJ2-7	many	TRBD2	TGCAGTGCCGCTTTGAGCGGGACGACCTACGAGCAGTACTTC	CSAALSGTTYEQYF
TRBV2	TRBJ2-7	few	NA	TGTGCCATAGGGTCGGGTGTGGTGCAGTACTTC	CAIGSGVVQYF
TRBV20-1	TRBJ2-7	NA	NA	TGCAGTGCTACATTGAGGGCGCGGACCTACGAGCAGTACTTC	CSATLRARTYEQYF
TRBV12-3/TRBV12-4	TRBJ2-3	NA	NA	TGTGCCAGCAGTCATCGAAGGTCCACAGATACGCAGTATTTT	CASSHRRSTDTQYF
TRBV20-1	TRBJ2-7	NA	NA	TGCAGTGCTAGGGGGACTTCTCCCTTTGGGGAGCAGTACTTC	CSARGTSPFGEQYF
TRBV6-1	TRBJ1-1	NA	NA	TGTGCCAGCAGTGGCAGGGGACGGGCTGAAGCTTTCTTT	CASSGRGRAEAFF
TRBV5-1	TRBJ2-3	NA	NA	TGCGCCAGCAGCTTCCTGCAAGATACGCAGTATTTT	CASSFLQDTQYF
TRBV20-1	TRBJ1-3	few	NA	TGCAGTGCTAGTGATACACAGGTCTCTGGAAACACCATATATTTT	CSASDTQVSGNTIYF
TRBV4-2	TRBJ1-2	many	NA	TGTGCCAGCAGCCAGGGAAACTATGGCTACACCTTC	CASSQGNYGYTF
TRBV20-1	TRBJ2-1	few	TRBD2	TGCAGTGCTAGCCAGGCGGGAGTAACGAATGAGCAGTTCTTC	CSASQAGVTNEQFF
TRBV5-1	TRBJ2-7	NA	TRBD2	TGCGCCAGCAGCTTGGCCGGGAGGGCCTACTACGAGCAGTACTTC	CASSLAGRAYYEQYF
TRBV5-6	TRBJ1-1	NA	NA	TGTGCCAGCAGCTTGAGAGCGGTATGGGCGACCACTGAAGCTTTCTTT	CASSLRAVWATTEAFF
TRBV12-3/TRBV12-4	TRBJ2-1	NA	NA	TGTGCCAGCAGTTTAAACGCCCCCTACAATGAGCAGTTCTTC	CASSLNAPYNEQFF
TRBV10-3	TRBJ2-7	NA	TRBD1	TGTGCCACCGGGACAGGGACCTACGAGCAGTACTTC	CATGTGTYEQYF
TRBV5-1	TRBJ2-7	NA	NA	TGCGCCAGCAGCTTGGCTAACGCCGAGCAGTACTTC	CASSLANAEQYF
TRBV20-1	TRBJ2-3	NA	NA	TGCAGTGCTAGAGGGACGGATGTCACAGATACGCAGTATTTT	CSARGTDVTDTQYF
TRBV20-1	TRBJ2-1	NA	NA	TGCAGTGCTAGTCGGGGGGCCGATACAAATGAGCAGTTCTTC	CSASRGADTNEQFF
TRBV29-1	TRBJ1-2	few	TRBD1	TGCAGCGCCGGACAGGGGGCTAACTATGGCTACACCTTC	CSAGQGANYGYTF
TRBV12-3/TRBV12-4	TRBJ1-1	NA	NA	TGTGCCAGCAGTTACCAGGGATCCAGAGAAGCTTTCTTT	CASSYQGSREAFF
TRBV12-3/TRBV12-4	TRBJ2-6	many	NA	TGTGCCAGCAGTTGGGGCTCTGGGGCCAACGTCCTGACTTTC	CASSWGSGANVLTF
TRBV10-1	TRBJ2-7	NA	TRBD2	TGCGCCAGTTCAGCGGGGGCCTCCTACGAGCAGTACTTC	CASSAGASYEQYF
TRBV6-5	TRBJ1-2	few	NA	TGTGCCAGCACCCGCCAGGGGTATGGCTACACCTTC	CASTRQGYGYTF
TRBV30	TRBJ2-1	few	NA	TGTGCCTGGAGTGTACCTGGGCCTGAGCAGTTCTTC	CAWSVPGPEQFF
TRBV7-2	TRBJ2-1	few	NA	TGTGCCAGCAGCCCAGATGGGTGGCAGTCCTACAATGAGCAGTTCTTC	CASSPDGWQSYNEQFF
TRBV20-1	TRBJ2-3	few	TRBD2	TGCAGTGCAGATGGGGGGGTCGATACGCAGTATTTT	CSADGGVDTQYF
TRBV20-1	TRBJ2-1	few	TRBD2	TGCAGTGCTTCGGGACTAGCGGGAGGCCACAATGAGCAGTTCTTC	CSASGLAGGHNEQFF
TRBV20-1	TRBJ1-1	few	NA	TGCAGTGCCCCCCTGCTTGGCAGGCTAAACACTGAAGCTTTCTTT	CSAPLLGRLNTEAFF
TRBV15	TRBJ1-4	few	TRBD1	TGTGCCACCAGCAGGAGAGGGGGCAGAATCGATGAAAAACTGTTTTTT	CATSRRGGRIDEKLFF
TRBV7-2	TRBJ1-5	many	TRBD1	TGTGCCAGCAGCACCAGACAGGGTCGTCAGCCCCAGCATTTT	CASSTRQGRQPQHF
TRBV5-5	TRBJ2-2	few	NA	TGTGCCAGCAGCTTCCGGGAAATCACCACCGGGGAGCTGTTTTTT	CASSFREITTGELFF
TRBV9	TRBJ2-3	NA	TRBD2	TGTGCCAGCAGCGTAGTTTACGGGAGGGCCGGAGATACGCAGTATTTT	CASSVVYGRAGDTQYF
TRBV12-3/TRBV12-4	TRBJ2-7	NA	TRBD1	TGTGCCAGCAGCACAGGGGTTGGCGAGCAGTACTTC	CASSTGVGEQYF